This paragraph reports one T cell receptor beta chain. Its target is unknown. The second PCR ran about 6 to 12 cycles with a sample-barcoded 5' primer and J-beta primers. TCRdb analysed the 5' RACE reads with MiXCR anew, one entry per CDR3 protein. The data hold 790,000 or so distinct CDR3 sequences, with 35% to 60% observed a single time. The data were obtained in a study of blood T cells in healthy people across ages. Study results and caveats: Possibly confounding the expanded clonotype changes was the fact that donor CMV status was unknown. Older age coincided with a roughly linear decline in TCR beta diversity per million T cells.

V was trimmed by 4 bases and J by 11 bases, leaving 20 bases between them. The length of the CDR3 is 14 residues. Germline-derived CDR1 and CDR2 are SGHNT and YENEEA. The chain links TRBV11-3 to TRBJ2-5, with D perhaps matching TRBD2 (7 bases). The TCR originated in a man aged 80 or over in good health. Material for sequencing was blood. CDR3 nucleotides: TGTGCCAGCAGCTCTGGGGGGGGGCGGAGTGAGCAGTACTTC. It specifies CASSSGGGRSEQYF.